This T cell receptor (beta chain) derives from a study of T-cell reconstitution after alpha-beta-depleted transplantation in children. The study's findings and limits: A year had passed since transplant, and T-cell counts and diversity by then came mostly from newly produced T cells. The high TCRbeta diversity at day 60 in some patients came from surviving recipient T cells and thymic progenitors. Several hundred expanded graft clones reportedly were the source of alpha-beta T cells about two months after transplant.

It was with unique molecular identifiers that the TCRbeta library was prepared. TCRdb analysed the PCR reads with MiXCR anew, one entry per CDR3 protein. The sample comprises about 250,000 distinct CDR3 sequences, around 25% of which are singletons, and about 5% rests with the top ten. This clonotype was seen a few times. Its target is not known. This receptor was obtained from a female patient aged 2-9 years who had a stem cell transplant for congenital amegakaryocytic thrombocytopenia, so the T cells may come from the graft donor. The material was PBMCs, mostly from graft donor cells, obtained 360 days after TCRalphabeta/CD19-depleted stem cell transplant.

CDR3 DNA sequence: TGCGCCAGCAGCCAAGATCTGGGGGTGACCTACGAGCAGTACTTC. Translating it yields CASSQDLGVTYEQYF. The rearrangement uses TRBV4-1 and TRBJ2-7, with D possibly being TRBD1 or TRBD2 (5 bases each). The CDR3 has 15 residues. CDR1 MGHRA and CDR2 YSYEKL come from the germline V gene. Trimming shortened V by 0 bases and J by 2 bases, and 11 bases separated the two germline ends.